Listed below are T cell receptor beta chains from one sample, sequenced in a study of blood T cell repertoires in COVID-19. The assay was immunoSEQ multiplex PCR, and TCRdb's table has in-frame clones only and misses some. Altogether around 270,000 clones are present, over 75% being singletons, with the ten largest covering approximately 2.3%. The specimen sequenced was peripheral blood. These receptors originate from a woman between 45 and 60 years old with acute or convalescent COVID-19. Each CDR3 is given with its conserved first and last residue. A D gene is named only where the DNA matches it firmly. Only some rows state a clone size, as once, few, many or a class for expanded clones.

abundance: .; j_gene: TRBJ1-3; v_gene: TRBV19; d_gene: TRBD1; len: 15; CDR3aa: CASSVEGAYGNTIYF; CDR3nt: TGTGCCAGTAGCGTGGAGGGGGCCTATGGAAACACCATATATTTT
abundance: .; j_gene: TRBJ2-7; v_gene: TRBV7-6; d_gene: TRBD1; len: 16; CDR3aa: CASSLTGTGSWYEQYF; CDR3nt: TGTGCCAGCAGCTTAACCGGGACAGGCTCTTGGTACGAGCAGTACTTC
abundance: .; j_gene: TRBJ1-1; v_gene: TRBV7-2; d_gene: TRBD1; len: 12; CDR3aa: CASSPTGGRAFF; CDR3nt: TGTGCCAGCAGCCCGACAGGGGGCCGAGCTTTCTTT
abundance: few; j_gene: TRBJ2-2; v_gene: TRBV20-1; d_gene: .; len: 13; CDR3aa: CSASGYRDGELFF; CDR3nt: TGCAGTGCTAGTGGGTATCGGGACGGGGAGCTGTTTTTT
abundance: .; j_gene: TRBJ2-7; v_gene: TRBV28; d_gene: TRBD1; len: 13; CDR3aa: CASGPGQTYEQYF; CDR3nt: TGTGCCAGCGGCCCGGGACAGACCTACGAGCAGTACTTC
abundance: .; j_gene: TRBJ1-5; v_gene: TRBV7-2; d_gene: .; len: 17; CDR3aa: CASSQGSGHYSNQPQHF; CDR3nt: TGTGCCAGCAGCCAGGGTTCAGGGCACTATAGCAATCAGCCCCAGCATTTT
abundance: .; j_gene: TRBJ2-7; v_gene: TRBV12-3/TRBV12-4; d_gene: .; len: 13; CDR3aa: CASGRDTGNEQYF; CDR3nt: TGTGCCAGCGGCCGGGACACTGGGAACGAGCAGTACTTC
abundance: .; j_gene: TRBJ2-1; v_gene: TRBV2; d_gene: TRBD2; len: 17; CDR3aa: CASSFGAGGYRYNEQFF; CDR3nt: TGTGCCAGCAGTTTTGGTGCGGGAGGGTATCGGTACAATGAGCAGTTCTTC
abundance: once; j_gene: TRBJ2-1; v_gene: TRBV24-1; d_gene: .; len: 15; CDR3aa: CATSEAEGPSNEQFF; CDR3nt: TGTGCCACCAGTGAAGCGGAGGGACCGAGCAATGAGCAGTTCTTC
abundance: .; j_gene: TRBJ2-1; v_gene: TRBV2; d_gene: TRBD2; len: 18; CDR3aa: CASSVAASGMESYNEQFF; CDR3nt: TGTGCCAGCAGTGTAGCGGCTAGCGGGATGGAATCCTACAATGAGCAGTTCTTC
abundance: .; j_gene: TRBJ1-6; v_gene: TRBV5-1; d_gene: .; len: 15; CDR3aa: CASRFRDNYNSPLHF; CDR3nt: TGCGCCAGCAGATTCCGGGACAACTATAATTCACCCCTCCACTTT
abundance: .; j_gene: TRBJ2-3; v_gene: TRBV24-1; d_gene: .; len: 15; CDR3aa: CATSGTRGAGDTQYF; CDR3nt: TGTGCCACCAGCGGGACGCGGGGTGCGGGTGATACGCAGTATTTT
abundance: .; j_gene: TRBJ2-3; v_gene: TRBV2; d_gene: .; len: 13; CDR3aa: CASSVSGTDTQYF; CDR3nt: TGTGCCAGCAGTGTCTCGGGCACAGATACGCAGTATTTT
abundance: .; j_gene: TRBJ2-1; v_gene: TRBV18; d_gene: .; len: 15; CDR3aa: CASSPGTGTYNEQFF; CDR3nt: TGTGCCAGCTCCCCCGGAACAGGGACCTACAATGAGCAGTTCTTC
abundance: many; j_gene: TRBJ2-7; v_gene: TRBV28; d_gene: .; len: 15; CDR3aa: CASSLFSWQGHEQYF; CDR3nt: TGTGCCAGCAGTTTATTCTCGTGGCAGGGCCACGAGCAGTACTTC
abundance: .; j_gene: TRBJ1-4; v_gene: TRBV7-9; d_gene: .; len: 14; CDR3aa: CASSLSQGSEKLFF; CDR3nt: TGTGCCAGCAGCTTGTCGCAGGGGAGCGAAAAACTGTTTTTT
abundance: .; j_gene: TRBJ1-5; v_gene: TRBV5-1; d_gene: .; len: 14; CDR3aa: CASSPASGNQPQHF; CDR3nt: TGCGCCAGCTCCCCGGCATCGGGGAATCAGCCCCAGCATTTT
abundance: .; j_gene: TRBJ1-5; v_gene: TRBV28; d_gene: .; len: 16; CDR3aa: CASSLGGLYSNQPQHF; CDR3nt: TGTGCCAGCAGTTTAGGGGGCCTCTATAGCAATCAGCCCCAGCATTTT
abundance: .; j_gene: TRBJ1-1; v_gene: TRBV24-1; d_gene: .; len: 14; CDR3aa: CATSDSRGNTEAFF; CDR3nt: TGTGCCACCAGTGATTCTCGAGGGAACACTGAAGCTTTCTTT
abundance: .; j_gene: TRBJ2-2; v_gene: TRBV19; d_gene: .; len: 12; CDR3aa: CASQGFRGELFF; CDR3nt: TGTGCCAGCCAGGGATTTCGGGGGGAGCTGTTTTTT
abundance: once; j_gene: TRBJ1-2; v_gene: TRBV6-2/TRBV6-3; d_gene: .; len: 13; CDR3aa: CASSYAGFYGYTF; CDR3nt: TGTGCCAGCAGTTATGCAGGGTTTTATGGCTACACCTTC
abundance: .; j_gene: TRBJ1-3; v_gene: TRBV7-6; d_gene: .; len: 15; CDR3aa: CASSSGQSSGNTIYF; CDR3nt: TGTGCCAGCAGCTCCGGACAAAGCTCTGGAAACACCATATATTTT
abundance: .; j_gene: TRBJ2-1; v_gene: TRBV18; d_gene: TRBD1; len: 13; CDR3aa: CASSPPGQPEQFF; CDR3nt: TGTGCCAGCTCACCACCGGGACAGCCCGAGCAGTTCTTC
abundance: .; j_gene: TRBJ1-2; v_gene: TRBV19; d_gene: .; len: 13; CDR3aa: CASSWRGNYGYTF; CDR3nt: TGTGCCAGTAGCTGGCGGGGGAACTATGGCTACACCTTC
abundance: once; j_gene: TRBJ2-3; v_gene: TRBV19; d_gene: .; len: 14; CDR3aa: CATRQTASTDTQYF; CDR3nt: TGTGCCACCCGACAGACGGCTAGCACAGATACGCAGTATTTT
abundance: .; j_gene: TRBJ1-1; v_gene: TRBV29-1; d_gene: .; len: 12; CDR3aa: CSVGGGETEAFF; CDR3nt: TGCAGCGTTGGAGGGGGGGAGACTGAAGCTTTCTTT
abundance: .; j_gene: TRBJ1-4; v_gene: TRBV5-8; d_gene: .; len: 15; CDR3aa: CASSPGISGDEKLFF; CDR3nt: TGTGCCAGCAGCCCCGGGATTTCTGGCGATGAAAAACTGTTTTTT
abundance: .; j_gene: TRBJ1-3; v_gene: TRBV15; d_gene: TRBD1; len: 17; CDR3aa: CATSRESQGGSGNTIYF; CDR3nt: TGTGCCACCAGCAGAGAGTCCCAGGGGGGCTCTGGAAACACCATATATTTT
abundance: .; j_gene: TRBJ1-2; v_gene: TRBV19; d_gene: .; len: 13; CDR3aa: CASRTGLNYGYTF; CDR3nt: TGTGCCAGTAGGACAGGTTTGAACTATGGCTACACCTTC
abundance: .; j_gene: TRBJ1-2; v_gene: TRBV29-1; d_gene: TRBD1; len: 14; CDR3aa: CSVQDRGWFRGYTF; CDR3nt: TGCAGCGTCCAGGACAGGGGGTGGTTTAGGGGCTACACCTTC
abundance: .; j_gene: TRBJ2-5; v_gene: TRBV5-1; d_gene: TRBD2; len: 15; CDR3aa: CASSLVLAGEETQYF; CDR3nt: TGCGCCAGCAGCTTGGTACTAGCGGGAGAAGAGACCCAGTACTTC
abundance: .; j_gene: TRBJ2-7; v_gene: TRBV27; d_gene: .; len: 14; CDR3aa: CASSLRPLASEQYF; CDR3nt: TGTGCCAGCAGTTTGAGACCCCTAGCCAGCGAGCAGTACTTC
abundance: .; j_gene: TRBJ2-7; v_gene: TRBV9; d_gene: TRBD1; len: 14; CDR3aa: CASSSGTGEYEQYF; CDR3nt: TGTGCCAGCAGCTCTGGGACAGGGGAGTACGAGCAGTACTTC
abundance: .; j_gene: TRBJ1-1; v_gene: TRBV7-9; d_gene: .; len: 14; CDR3aa: CASSPGAMNTEAFF; CDR3nt: TGTGCCAGCAGTCCAGGGGCCATGAACACTGAAGCTTTCTTT
abundance: .; j_gene: TRBJ2-3; v_gene: TRBV6-5; d_gene: .; len: 12; CDR3aa: CASSPKTDTQYF; CDR3nt: TGTGCCAGCAGTCCCAAAACAGATACGCAGTATTTT
abundance: .; j_gene: TRBJ1-3; v_gene: TRBV30; d_gene: .; len: 13; CDR3aa: CACLTRSGNTIYF; CDR3nt: TGTGCCTGTCTTACTCGCTCTGGAAACACCATATATTTT